The 14 T cell receptor beta chains reported below all come from one sample, sequenced in a study of graft-versus-host responses after intestinal transplantation. These receptors' antigens are unknown. The protocol was immunoSEQ multiplex PCR, while the TCRdb copy is restricted to in-frame clones and leaves out a portion. The sample yields 70,000 to 100,000 clones, 85% to 90% seen once. This material consisted of unstimulated CD4+ T cells sorted from spleen or lymph node cells, taken before intestinal transplant. Every receptor here comes from a human donor who received an intestinal transplant.

This clone was seen just once. The genes are TRBV5-6 and TRBJ2-7; the D is unclear. Trimming cost V 1 base and J 0 bases, with 8 bases left between them. The CDR3 covers 14 residues. The V gene's germline CDR1 is SGHDT and CDR2 YYEEEE. The CDR3 loop is CASSLRPSSYEQYF. The CDR3 DNA follows: TGTGCCAGCAGCTTGCGCCCGAGCTCCTACGAGCAGTACTTC.

This chain connects TRBV5-6 to TRBJ2-5; 7 bases are shared with TRBD2. Germline CDR1 and CDR2: SGHDT and YYEEEE. CDR3 length: 15 amino acids. The trim removed 4 bases at V and 2 bases at J, leaving 8 bases unmatched. The CDR3 is CASSGELARQETQYF. CDR3 in DNA: TGTGCCAGCAGCGGCGAACTAGCGAGGCAAGAGACCCAGTACTTC.

The genes are TRBV10-2 and TRBJ2-7; perhaps TRBD1 as D (6 bases). The CDR3 runs to 14 residues. V lost 2 bases, J lost 7 bases, and 15 bases lay in between. Germline V gene data show CDR1 as WSHSY and CDR2 as SAAADI. This CDR3 is CASSEIAGVGEQYF. CDR3 in DNA: TGCGCCAGCAGTGAGATTGCAGGGGTCGGGGAGCAGTACTTC.

The J gene is TRBJ2-1, the V gene TRBV18; weak D call: TRBD1 (5 bases). CDR1 and CDR2 (germline): KGHSH, LQKENI. The CDR3 has 14 amino acids. V was shortened by 6 bases and J by 0 bases, with 9 bases between the two germline ends. In DNA form, the CDR3 reads TGTGCCAGCTCGGACATCCGCTCCTACAATGAGCAGTTCTTC. This codes for CASSDIRSYNEQFF.

The gene calls are TRBV5-1 and TRBJ1-2, with D possibly being TRBD1 (5 bases). The V end lost 0 bases, the J end lost 5 bases, and 14 bases lay between the germline ends. This CDR3 contains 15 residues. Germline-derived CDR1 and CDR2 are SGHRS and YFSETQ. CDR3: CASSLDGQGGYGYTF. In nucleotides, the CDR3 is TGCGCCAGCAGCTTGGACGGCCAGGGTGGGTATGGCTACACCTTC.

The chain couples TRBV9 to TRBJ1-1; D remains ambiguous. The CDR3 length is 13 residues. Germline V gives CDR1 SGDLS, CDR2 YYNGEE. Trimming removed 2 bases at V and 4 bases at J, with 9 bases between. CDR3 amino acids: CASSVGVATEAFF. In DNA form, the CDR3 reads TGTGCCAGCAGCGTCGGGGTGGCCACTGAAGCTTTCTTT.

Only one count was recorded for this clone. This chain joins TRBV28 and TRBJ1-1; weak D call: TRBD1 (6 bases). Trimming took off 4 bases at V and 5 bases at J, with 14 bases between the two ends. CDR1 is MDHEN and CDR2 is SYDVKM in the germline V gene. This CDR3 is 14 amino acids long. The CDR3 nucleotides are TGTGCCAGCAGTTATCCAGGGGTTCAGACTGAAGCTTTCTTT. Translating gives CASSYPGVQTEAFF.

The rearrangement links TRBV29-1 to TRBJ2-5; D is perhaps TRBD2 (6 bases). Trimming pared 7 bases from V and 1 base from J, leaving 13 bases between. Germline-derived CDR1 and CDR2 are SQVTM and ANQGSEA. The CDR3 runs 13 residues. CDR3 protein: CSAGTLLQETQYF. The CDR3 nucleotides are TGCAGCGCTGGGACTCTTCTCCAAGAGACCCAGTACTTC.

This clone is a singleton in its sample. The chain uses TRBV28 and TRBJ2-7; D gene unclear. V lost 1 base and J 13 bases, leaving 11 bases between the germline ends. CDR3 length: 11 residues. Germline CDR1 and CDR2: MDHEN and SYDVKM. The CDR3 nucleotides read TGTGCCAGCAGTTTATCCGCTAGACGCTACTTC. It specifies CASSLSARRYF. Complete variable domain (other parts from reference TRBV28 and TRBJ2-7): DVKVTQSSRYLVKRTGEKVFLECVQDMDHENMFWYRQDPGLGLRLIYFSYDVKMKEKGDIPEGYSVSREKKERFSLILESASTNQTSMYLCASSLSARRYFGPGTRLTVT.

V usage is TRBV19 and J usage is TRBJ2-7; 7 bases are a match to TRBD1. Losses at the gene ends were 3 bases for V and 5 bases for J; bases not matched to a gene: 10. The length of the CDR3 is 15 residues. Germline CDR1 is LNHDA and CDR2 is SQIVND (reference sequence). CDR3 sequence reads: CASSMINRGPNEQYF. CDR3 bases: TGTGCCAGTAGTATGATAAACAGGGGTCCGAACGAGCAGTACTTC.

CDR3 protein: CASRLTGLDTEAFF. The CDR3 coding sequence is TGTGCCAGCAGGCTGACAGGGCTCGACACTGAAGCTTTCTTT. The rearrangement links TRBV6-5 to TRBJ1-1; 7 bases are shared with TRBD1. Germline assignment: CDR1 MNHEY and CDR2 SVGAGI. There are 14 residues in the CDR3. The trim removed 6 bases at V and 3 bases at J, leaving 7 bases unmatched.

V and J are TRBV5-4 and TRBJ1-1; TRBD1 is a possible D gene (5 bases). V lost 3 bases and J lost 0, with 9 bases in between. From germline, CDR1 is SGHNT and CDR2 YYREEE (reference sequence). The CDR3 length is 14 residues. CDR3 DNA sequence: TGTGCCAGCAGCTCTCAGGGCATGAACACTGAAGCTTTCTTT. Translation gives CASSSQGMNTEAFF.

The chain links TRBV12-5 to TRBJ1-1; maybe TRBD1 (5 bases). Trimming removed 0 bases from V and 4 bases from J, with 12 bases in between. The CDR3 has 15 residues. Looked up from germline, CDR1 is LGHNT and CDR2 is FRNRAP. CDR3 nucleotide sequence: TGTGCTAGTGGTTTGGTGGGCGGGGCGGTCACTGAAGCTTTCTTT. Amino acids: CASGLVGGAVTEAFF.

The CDR3 loop is CASSFRVMNTEAFF. The CDR3 DNA is TGTGCCAGCAGCTTCAGGGTGATGAACACTGAAGCTTTCTTT. This chain connects TRBV11-2 to TRBJ1-1; D perhaps matches TRBD1 (5 bases). Trimming removed 3 bases at V and 0 bases at J, with 8 bases between. The germline CDR1 and CDR2 sequences are SGHAT and FQNNGV. The CDR3 sequence is 14 residues long.